The 7 T cell receptor beta chains reported below all come from one sample, sequenced in a study of PD-1 blockade in classical Hodgkin lymphoma. Time point noted: cycle 4 day 1 (C4D1), after 6 weeks of nivolumab. Brentuximab vedotin exposure varied among the patients, all of whom had relapsed after autologous stem cell transplantation. Libraries were prepared by immunoSEQ multiplex PCR; TCRdb keeps only in-frame clonotypes and omits some of them. The sample includes about 64,000 clones, 91% of them seen just once. Sample: peripheral blood mononuclear cells (PBMCs), taken before the fourth cycle of nivolumab. These receptors came from a human donor with classical Hodgkin lymphoma.

This clone was seen only a few times. This chain uses TRBV9 with TRBJ2-4; D is tentatively TRBD1 or TRBD2 (5 bases each). Trimming pared 0 bases from V and 5 bases from J, leaving 12 bases between. Germline V gene lookup returns CDR1 SGDLS and CDR2 YYNGEE. The CDR3 length is 15 residues. CDR3 protein: CASSVAGGSQNIQYF. The CDR3 DNA follows: TGTGCCAGCAGCGTAGCTGGGGGTTCCCAAAACATTCAGTACTTC.

Here the CDR3 DNA reads TGTGCTAGTGGCTTGAGGCCCCCTGAGGATCATCAGCCCCAGCATTTT. Protein: CASGLRPPEDHQPQHF. V is TRBV12-5 and J is TRBJ1-5; D is undetermined. V lost 6 bases, J lost 5 bases, and 20 bases lay in between. Germline V gene lookup returns CDR1 LGHNT and CDR2 FRNRAP. The CDR3 runs to 16 residues.

The chain couples TRBV7-9 to TRBJ2-7; weak D call: TRBD2 (6 bases). This CDR3 has 18 amino acids. Per the germline V gene, CDR1 is SEHNR and CDR2 is FQNEAQ (reference sequence). Deletions cut 0 bases from V and 4 bases from J, with 22 bases between. CDR3 region: CASSLARAGKIRQYEQYF. CDR3 sequence (DNA): TGTGCCAGCAGCTTAGCCCGTGCGGGGAAGATTCGGCAATACGAGCAGTACTTC.

The gene calls are TRBV27 and TRBJ2-7; 13 nucleotides line up with TRBD2. Germline V gives CDR1 MNHEY, CDR2 SMNVEV (reference sequence). The V and J ends lost 7 bases and 2 bases, in that order; junction bases with no gene match: 2. This CDR3 is 14 amino acids long. CDR3 DNA sequence: TGTGCCAGCAAGGGGACTAGCGGGGCCTACGAGCAGTACTTC. Its translation is CASKGTSGAYEQYF.

The chain employs TRBV11-2 and TRBJ2-7; 12 bases match TRBD2. CDR1 and CDR2 (germline): SGHAT, FQNNGV. This CDR3 has 18 amino acids. Germline trimming cut 1 base from V and 4 bases from J; bases unmatched to any gene: 11. The CDR3 spells CASSLVLAGGPLSYEQYF. CDR3 nucleotide sequence: TGTGCCAGCAGCTTAGTCCTAGCGGGGGGGCCTCTTTCTTACGAGCAGTACTTC.

The chain couples TRBV9 to TRBJ1-6; D not certain. This CDR3 has 14 amino acids. Germline V gene sequence: CDR1 SGDLS, CDR2 YYNGEE. The V end was cut by 0 bases, the J end by 7 bases, with 8 bases between. CDR3: CASSVVSVNSPLHF. For the CDR3, the DNA is TGTGCCAGCAGCGTAGTGTCAGTAAATTCACCCCTCCACTTT.

The J gene is TRBJ1-2, the V gene TRBV5-1; 10 bases are shared with TRBD1. The CDR3 consists of 14 residues. The germline CDR1 and CDR2 sequences are SGHRS and YFSETQ. With V trimmed by 4 bases and J by 4 bases, 4 bases remained unmatched. Written as DNA, the CDR3 is TGCGCCAGCAGCGGGGGACAGGGGATCTATGGCTACACCTTC. Protein product: CASSGGQGIYGYTF.